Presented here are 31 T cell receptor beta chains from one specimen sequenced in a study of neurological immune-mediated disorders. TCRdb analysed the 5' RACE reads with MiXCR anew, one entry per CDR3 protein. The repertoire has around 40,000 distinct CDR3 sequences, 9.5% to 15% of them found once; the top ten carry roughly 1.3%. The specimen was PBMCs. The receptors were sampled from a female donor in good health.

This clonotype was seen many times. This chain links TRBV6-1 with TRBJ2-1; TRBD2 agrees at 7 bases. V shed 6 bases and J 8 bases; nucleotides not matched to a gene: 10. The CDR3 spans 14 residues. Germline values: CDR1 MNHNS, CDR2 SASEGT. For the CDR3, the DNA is TGTGCCAGCAGACCGTGGGGAGGGCAGGATGAGCAGTTCTTC. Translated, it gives CASRPWGGQDEQFF.

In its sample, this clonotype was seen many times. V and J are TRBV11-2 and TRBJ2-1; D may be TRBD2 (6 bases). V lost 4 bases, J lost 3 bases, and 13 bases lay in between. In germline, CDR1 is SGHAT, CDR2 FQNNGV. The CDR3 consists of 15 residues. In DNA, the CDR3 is TGTGCCAGCAGCTCCCAGTTGGGGGGCTACAATGAGCAGTTCTTC. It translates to CASSSQLGGYNEQFF.

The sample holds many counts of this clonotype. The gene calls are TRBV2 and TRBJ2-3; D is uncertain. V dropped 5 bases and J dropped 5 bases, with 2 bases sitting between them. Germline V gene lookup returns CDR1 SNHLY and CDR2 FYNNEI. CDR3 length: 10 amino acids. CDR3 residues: CASSKDTQYF. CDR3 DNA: TGTGCCAGCAGTAAAGATACGCAGTATTTT.

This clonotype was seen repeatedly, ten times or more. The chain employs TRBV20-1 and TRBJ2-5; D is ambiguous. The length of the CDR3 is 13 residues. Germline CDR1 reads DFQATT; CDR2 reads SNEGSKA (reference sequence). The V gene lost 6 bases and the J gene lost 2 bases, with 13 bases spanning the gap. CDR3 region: CSAEGLRQETQYF. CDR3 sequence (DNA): TGCAGTGCAGAAGGGTTACGACAAGAGACCCAGTACTTC.

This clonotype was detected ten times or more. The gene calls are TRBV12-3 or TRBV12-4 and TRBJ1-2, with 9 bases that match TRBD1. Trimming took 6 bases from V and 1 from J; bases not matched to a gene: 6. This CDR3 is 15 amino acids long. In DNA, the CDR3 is TGTGCCAGCAGGCCTGGACAGGGGATTAACTATGGCTACACCTTC. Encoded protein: CASRPGQGINYGYTF.

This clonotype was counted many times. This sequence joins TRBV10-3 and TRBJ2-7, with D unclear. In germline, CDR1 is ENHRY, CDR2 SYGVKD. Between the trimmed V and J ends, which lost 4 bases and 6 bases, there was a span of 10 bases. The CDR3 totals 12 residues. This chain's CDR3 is CAISAGSREQYF. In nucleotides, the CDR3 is TGTGCCATCAGTGCCGGGTCCCGCGAGCAGTACTTC.

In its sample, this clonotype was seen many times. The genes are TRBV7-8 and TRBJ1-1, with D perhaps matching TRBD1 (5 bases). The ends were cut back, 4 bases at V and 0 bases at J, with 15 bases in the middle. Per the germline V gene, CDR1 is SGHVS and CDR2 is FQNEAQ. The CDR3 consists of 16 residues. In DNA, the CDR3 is TGTGCCAGCAGCTGGGGGGGGGGACTTATGAACACTGAAGCTTTCTTT. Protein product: CASSWGGGLMNTEAFF.

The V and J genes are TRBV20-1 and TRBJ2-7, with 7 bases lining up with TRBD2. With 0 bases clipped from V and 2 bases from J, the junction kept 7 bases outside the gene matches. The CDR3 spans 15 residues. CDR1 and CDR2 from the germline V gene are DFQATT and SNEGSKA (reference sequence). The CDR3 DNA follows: TGCAGTGCTAGAGATCCGCGGGGGACCACCTACGAGCAGTACTTC. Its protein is CSARDPRGTTYEQYF.

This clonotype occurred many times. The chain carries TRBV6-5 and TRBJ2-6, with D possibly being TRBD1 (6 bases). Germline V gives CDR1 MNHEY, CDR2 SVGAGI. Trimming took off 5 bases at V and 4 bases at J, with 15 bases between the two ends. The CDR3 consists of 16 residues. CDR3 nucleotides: TGTGCCAGCAGTAATAACAGGGTGCGAGGGGCCAACGTCCTGACTTTC. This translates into CASSNNRVRGANVLTF.

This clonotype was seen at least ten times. DNA of the CDR3: TGTGCCAGCAGCCAAGGGGGGACAACAGCCATGGCTTTCTTT. Its translation is CASSQGGTTAMAFF. The rearrangement joins TRBV3-1 to TRBJ1-1; weak D call: TRBD1 (6 bases). Trimming cost V 1 base and J 11 bases, with 17 bases left between them. Germline assignment: CDR1 LGHDT and CDR2 YNNKEL (reference sequence). This CDR3 spans 14 amino acids.

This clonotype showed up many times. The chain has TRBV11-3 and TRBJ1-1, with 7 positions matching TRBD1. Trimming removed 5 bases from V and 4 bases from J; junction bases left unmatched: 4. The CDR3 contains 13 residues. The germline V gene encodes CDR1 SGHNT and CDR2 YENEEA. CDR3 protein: CASSDHRGTEAFF. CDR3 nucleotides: TGTGCCAGCAGCGACCACAGGGGCACTGAAGCTTTCTTT.

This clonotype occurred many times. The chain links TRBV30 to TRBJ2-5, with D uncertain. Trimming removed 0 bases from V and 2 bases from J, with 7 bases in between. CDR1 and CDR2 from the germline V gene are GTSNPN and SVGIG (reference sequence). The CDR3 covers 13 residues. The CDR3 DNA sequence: TGTGCCTGGAGTGTTACACAACAAGAGACCCAGTACTTC. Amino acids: CAWSVTQQETQYF.

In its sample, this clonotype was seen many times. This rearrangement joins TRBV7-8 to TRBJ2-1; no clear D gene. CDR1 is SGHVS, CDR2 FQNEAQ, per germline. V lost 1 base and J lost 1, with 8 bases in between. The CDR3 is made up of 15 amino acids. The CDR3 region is CASSLGADSYNEQFF. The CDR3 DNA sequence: TGTGCCAGCAGCTTAGGGGCGGATTCCTACAATGAGCAGTTCTTC.

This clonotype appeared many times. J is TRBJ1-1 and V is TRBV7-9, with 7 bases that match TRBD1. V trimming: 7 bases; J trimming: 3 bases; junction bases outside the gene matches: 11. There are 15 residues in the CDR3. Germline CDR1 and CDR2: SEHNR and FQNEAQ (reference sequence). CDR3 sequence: CASTPDLGQDTEAFF. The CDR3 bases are TGTGCCAGCACCCCCGACTTAGGACAGGACACTGAAGCTTTCTTT.

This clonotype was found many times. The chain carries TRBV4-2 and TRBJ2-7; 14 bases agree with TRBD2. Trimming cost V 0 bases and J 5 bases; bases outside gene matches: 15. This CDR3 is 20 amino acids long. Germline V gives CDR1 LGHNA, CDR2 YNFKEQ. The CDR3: CASSQDVPGLAGGNLDEQYF. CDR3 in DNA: TGTGCCAGCAGCCAAGATGTACCTGGACTAGCGGGAGGCAATTTAGACGAGCAGTACTTC.

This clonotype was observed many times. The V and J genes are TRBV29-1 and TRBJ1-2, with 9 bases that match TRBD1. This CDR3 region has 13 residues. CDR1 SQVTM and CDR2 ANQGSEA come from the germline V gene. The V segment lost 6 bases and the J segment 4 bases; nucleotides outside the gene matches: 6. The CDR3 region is CSVGQGLSYGYTF. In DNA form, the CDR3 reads TGCAGCGTGGGACAGGGTTTGAGCTATGGCTACACCTTC.

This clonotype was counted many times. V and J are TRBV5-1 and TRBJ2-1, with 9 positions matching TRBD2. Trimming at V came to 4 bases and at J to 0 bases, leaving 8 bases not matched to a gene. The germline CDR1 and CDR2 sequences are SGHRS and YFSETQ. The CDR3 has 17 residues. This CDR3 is CASSLIAGASSYNEQFF. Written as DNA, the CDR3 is TGCGCCAGCAGCCTAATAGCGGGGGCGAGCTCCTACAATGAGCAGTTCTTC.

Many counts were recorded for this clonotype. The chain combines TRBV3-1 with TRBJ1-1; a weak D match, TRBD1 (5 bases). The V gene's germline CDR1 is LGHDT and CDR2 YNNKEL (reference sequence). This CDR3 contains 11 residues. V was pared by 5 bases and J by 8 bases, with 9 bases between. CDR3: CASSGHGEAFF. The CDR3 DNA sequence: TGTGCCAGCAGCGGACATGGAGAAGCTTTCTTT.

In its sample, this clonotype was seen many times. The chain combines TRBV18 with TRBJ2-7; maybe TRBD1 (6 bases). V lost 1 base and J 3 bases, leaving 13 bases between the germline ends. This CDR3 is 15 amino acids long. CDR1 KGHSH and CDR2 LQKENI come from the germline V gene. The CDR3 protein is CASSPRATGLYEQYF. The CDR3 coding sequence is TGTGCCAGCTCACCACGGGCGACAGGACTCTACGAGCAGTACTTC.

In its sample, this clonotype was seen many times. In DNA form, the CDR3 reads TGCGCCAGCAGCGAAGGGACTAGCGGGACTAAAGAGACCCAGTACTTC. Amino acids: CASSEGTSGTKETQYF. The chain carries TRBV5-1 and TRBJ2-5; TRBD2 matches at 13 bases. The germline gives CDR1 SGHRS, CDR2 YFSETQ. The trim removed 4 bases at V and 3 bases at J, leaving 6 bases unmatched. This CDR3 has 16 amino acids.

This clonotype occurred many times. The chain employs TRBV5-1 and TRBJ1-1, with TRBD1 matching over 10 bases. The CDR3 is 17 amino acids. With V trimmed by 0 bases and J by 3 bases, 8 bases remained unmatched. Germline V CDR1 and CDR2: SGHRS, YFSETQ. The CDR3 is CASSLGGGQGRDTEAFF. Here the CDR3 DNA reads TGCGCCAGCAGCTTGGGAGGGGGACAGGGGAGAGACACTGAAGCTTTCTTT.

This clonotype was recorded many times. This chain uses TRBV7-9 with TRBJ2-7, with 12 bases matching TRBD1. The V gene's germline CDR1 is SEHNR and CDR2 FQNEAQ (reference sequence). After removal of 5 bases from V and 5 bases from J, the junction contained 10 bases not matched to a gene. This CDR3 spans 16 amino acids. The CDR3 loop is CASSPFRGQGADEQYF. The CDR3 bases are TGTGCCAGCAGCCCTTTCCGGGGACAGGGGGCTGACGAGCAGTACTTC.

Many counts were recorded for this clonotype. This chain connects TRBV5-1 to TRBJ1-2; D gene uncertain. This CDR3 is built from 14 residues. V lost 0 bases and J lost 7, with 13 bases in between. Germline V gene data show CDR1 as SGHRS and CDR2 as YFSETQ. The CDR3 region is CASSLAGESSGYTF. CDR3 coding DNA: TGCGCCAGCAGCTTGGCCGGGGAATCCAGTGGCTACACCTTC.

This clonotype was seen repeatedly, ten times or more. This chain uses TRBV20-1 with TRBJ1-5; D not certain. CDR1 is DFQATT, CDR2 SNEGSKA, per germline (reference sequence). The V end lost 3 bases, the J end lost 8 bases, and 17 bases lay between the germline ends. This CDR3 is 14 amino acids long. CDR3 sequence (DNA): TGCAGTGCTAGCGCGGGGATCGGCATGAAGCCCCAGCATTTT. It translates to CSASAGIGMKPQHF.

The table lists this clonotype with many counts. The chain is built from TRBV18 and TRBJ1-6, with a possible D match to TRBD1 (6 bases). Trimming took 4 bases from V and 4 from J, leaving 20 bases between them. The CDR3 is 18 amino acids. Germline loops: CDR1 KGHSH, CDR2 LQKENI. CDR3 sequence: CASSRLETEGGYNSPLHF. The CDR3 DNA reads TGTGCCAGCTCACGACTTGAGACGGAGGGGGGGTATAATTCACCCCTCCACTTT.

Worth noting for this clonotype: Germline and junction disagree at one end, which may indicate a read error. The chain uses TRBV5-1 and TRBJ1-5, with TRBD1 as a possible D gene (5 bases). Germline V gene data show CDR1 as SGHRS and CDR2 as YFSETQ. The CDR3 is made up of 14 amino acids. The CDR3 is CASSSGGTNQHQDF. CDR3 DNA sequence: TGCGCCAGCAGCTCGGGGGGGACGAATCAGCACCAGGATTTT.

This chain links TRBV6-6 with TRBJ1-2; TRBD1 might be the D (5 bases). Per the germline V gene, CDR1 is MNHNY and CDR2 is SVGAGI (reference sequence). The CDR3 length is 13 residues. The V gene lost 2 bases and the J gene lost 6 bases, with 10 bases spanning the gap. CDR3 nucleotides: TGTGCCAGCAGTTACCGAGGGACGGATGGCTACACCTTC. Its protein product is CASSYRGTDGYTF.

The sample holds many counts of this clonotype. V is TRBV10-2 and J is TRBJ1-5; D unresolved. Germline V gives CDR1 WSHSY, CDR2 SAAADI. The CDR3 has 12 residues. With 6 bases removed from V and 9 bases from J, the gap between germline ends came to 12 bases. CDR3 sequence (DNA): TGCGCCAGCAGCCCGACGTCGGGGCCCCAGCATTTT. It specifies CASSPTSGPQHF.

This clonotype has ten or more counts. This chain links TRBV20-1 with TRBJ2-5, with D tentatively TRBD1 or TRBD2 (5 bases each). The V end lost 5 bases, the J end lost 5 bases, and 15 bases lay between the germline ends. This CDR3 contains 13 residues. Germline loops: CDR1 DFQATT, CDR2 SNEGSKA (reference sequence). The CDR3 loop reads CSAARGEPETQYF. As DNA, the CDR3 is TGCAGTGCTGCCCGGGGCGAACCGGAGACCCAGTACTTC.

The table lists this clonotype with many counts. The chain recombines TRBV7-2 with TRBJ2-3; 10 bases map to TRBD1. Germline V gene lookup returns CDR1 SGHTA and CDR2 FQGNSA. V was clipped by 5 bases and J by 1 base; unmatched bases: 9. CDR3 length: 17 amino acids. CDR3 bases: TGTGCCAGCAGCGCCCGGGACAGGGGCCGGGGCACAGATACGCAGTATTTT. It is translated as CASSARDRGRGTDTQYF.

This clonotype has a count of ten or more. The CDR3, as DNA: TGCGCCAGCAGCTTCAGCGGGAGTCCCCTTGAGCAGTACTTC. Its translation: CASSFSGSPLEQYF. This chain uses TRBV5-1 with TRBJ2-7, with 8 bases matching TRBD2. The CDR3 runs to 14 residues. Germline V gene sequence: CDR1 SGHRS, CDR2 YFSETQ. Losses at the gene ends were 2 bases for V and 7 bases for J; bases not matched to a gene: 8.